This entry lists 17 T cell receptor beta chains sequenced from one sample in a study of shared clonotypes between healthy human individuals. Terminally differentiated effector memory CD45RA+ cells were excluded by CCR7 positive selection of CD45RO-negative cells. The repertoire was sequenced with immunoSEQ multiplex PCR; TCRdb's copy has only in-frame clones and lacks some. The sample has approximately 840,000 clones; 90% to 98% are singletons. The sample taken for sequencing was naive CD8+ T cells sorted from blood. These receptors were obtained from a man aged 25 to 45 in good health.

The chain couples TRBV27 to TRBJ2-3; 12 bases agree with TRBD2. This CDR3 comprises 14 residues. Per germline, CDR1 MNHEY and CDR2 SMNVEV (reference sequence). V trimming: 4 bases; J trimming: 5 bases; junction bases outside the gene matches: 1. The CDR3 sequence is CASSSGLAGDTQYF. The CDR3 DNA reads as TGTGCCAGCAGTTCGGGACTAGCGGGAGATACGCAGTATTTT.

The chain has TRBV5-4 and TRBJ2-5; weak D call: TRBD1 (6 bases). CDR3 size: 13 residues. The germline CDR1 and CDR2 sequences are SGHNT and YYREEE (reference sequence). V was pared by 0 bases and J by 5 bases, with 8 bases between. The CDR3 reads CASSLGGRETQYF. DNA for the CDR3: TGTGCCAGCAGCTTGGGGGGGCGGGAGACCCAGTACTTC.

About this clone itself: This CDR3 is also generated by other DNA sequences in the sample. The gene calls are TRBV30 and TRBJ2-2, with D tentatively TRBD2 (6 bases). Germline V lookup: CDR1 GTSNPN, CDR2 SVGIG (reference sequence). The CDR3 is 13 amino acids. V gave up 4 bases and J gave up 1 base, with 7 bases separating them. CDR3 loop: CAWNGGNTGELFF. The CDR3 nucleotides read TGTGCCTGGAACGGGGGGAACACCGGGGAGCTGTTTTTT.

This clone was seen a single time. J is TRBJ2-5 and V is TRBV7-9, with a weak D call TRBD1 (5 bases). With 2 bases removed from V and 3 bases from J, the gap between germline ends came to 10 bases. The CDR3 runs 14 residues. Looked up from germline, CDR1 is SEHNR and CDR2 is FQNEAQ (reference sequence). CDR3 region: CASSLFQDKETQYF. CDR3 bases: TGTGCCAGCAGCTTATTCCAGGACAAAGAGACCCAGTACTTC.

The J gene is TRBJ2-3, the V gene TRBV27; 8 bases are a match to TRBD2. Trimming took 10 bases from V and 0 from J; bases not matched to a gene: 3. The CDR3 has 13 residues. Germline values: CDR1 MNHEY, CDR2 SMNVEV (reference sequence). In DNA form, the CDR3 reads TGTGCCACGACTAGCGTTAGCACAGATACGCAGTATTTT. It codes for CATTSVSTDTQYF.

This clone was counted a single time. CDR3 coding DNA: TGCAGCGTTGAAGAGTCCGGGGTTAGCGACGAGCAGTACTTC. This sequence encodes CSVEESGVSDEQYF. This chain joins TRBV29-1 and TRBJ2-7; tentative D call: TRBD2 (5 bases). Per the germline V gene, CDR1 is SQVTM and CDR2 is ANQGSEA. The CDR3 has 14 residues. The V gene lost 0 bases and the J gene lost 5 bases, with 14 bases spanning the gap.

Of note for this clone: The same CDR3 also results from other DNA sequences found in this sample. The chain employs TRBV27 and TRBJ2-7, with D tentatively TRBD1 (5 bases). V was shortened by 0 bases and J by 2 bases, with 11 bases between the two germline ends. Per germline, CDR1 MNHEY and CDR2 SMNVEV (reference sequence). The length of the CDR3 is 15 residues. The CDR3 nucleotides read TGTGCCAGCAGTTTATCGGGGCGGCAAACCTACGAGCAGTACTTC. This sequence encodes CASSLSGRQTYEQYF.

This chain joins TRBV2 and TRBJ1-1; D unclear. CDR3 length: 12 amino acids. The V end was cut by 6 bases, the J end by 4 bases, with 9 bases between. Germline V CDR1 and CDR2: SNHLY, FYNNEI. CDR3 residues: CASRGGVTEAFF. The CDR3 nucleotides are TGTGCCAGCAGGGGTGGGGTCACTGAAGCTTTCTTT.

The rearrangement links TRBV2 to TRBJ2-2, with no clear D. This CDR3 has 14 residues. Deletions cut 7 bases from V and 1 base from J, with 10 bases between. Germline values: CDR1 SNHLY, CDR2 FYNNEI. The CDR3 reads CASMSALNTGELFF. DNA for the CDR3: TGTGCCAGCATGAGCGCACTGAACACCGGGGAGCTGTTTTTT.

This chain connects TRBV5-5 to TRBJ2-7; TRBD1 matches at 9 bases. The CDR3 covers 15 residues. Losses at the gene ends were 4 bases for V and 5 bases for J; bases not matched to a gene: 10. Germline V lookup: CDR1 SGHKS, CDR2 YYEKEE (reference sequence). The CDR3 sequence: CASSAGDREIHEQYF. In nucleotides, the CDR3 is TGTGCCAGCAGCGCCGGGGACAGGGAGATCCACGAGCAGTACTTC.

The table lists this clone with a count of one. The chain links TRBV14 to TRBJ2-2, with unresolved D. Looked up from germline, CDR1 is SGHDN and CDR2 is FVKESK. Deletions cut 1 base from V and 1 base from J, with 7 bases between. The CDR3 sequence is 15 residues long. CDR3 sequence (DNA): TGTGCCAGCAGCCAAGTCCACGGGAACACCGGGGAGCTGTTTTTT. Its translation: CASSQVHGNTGELFF.

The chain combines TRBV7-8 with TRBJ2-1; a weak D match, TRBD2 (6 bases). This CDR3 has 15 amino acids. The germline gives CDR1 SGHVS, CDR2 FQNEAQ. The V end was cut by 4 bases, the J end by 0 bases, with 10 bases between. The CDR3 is CASSSSASSYNEQFF. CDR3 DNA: TGTGCCAGCAGCTCTAGCGCTAGCTCCTACAATGAGCAGTTCTTC.

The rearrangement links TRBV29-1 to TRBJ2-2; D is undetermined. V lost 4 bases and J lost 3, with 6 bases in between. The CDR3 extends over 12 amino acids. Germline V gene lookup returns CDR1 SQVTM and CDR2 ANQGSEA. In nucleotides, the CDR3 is TGCAGCGTTGCCGCGGACACCGGGGAGCTGTTTTTT. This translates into CSVAADTGELFF.

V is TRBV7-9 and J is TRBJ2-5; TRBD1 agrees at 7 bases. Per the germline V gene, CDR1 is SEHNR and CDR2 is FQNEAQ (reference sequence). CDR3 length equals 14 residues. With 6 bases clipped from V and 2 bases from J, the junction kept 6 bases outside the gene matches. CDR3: CASRWGQLQETQYF. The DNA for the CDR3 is TGTGCCAGCAGGTGGGGACAGTTACAAGAGACCCAGTACTTC.

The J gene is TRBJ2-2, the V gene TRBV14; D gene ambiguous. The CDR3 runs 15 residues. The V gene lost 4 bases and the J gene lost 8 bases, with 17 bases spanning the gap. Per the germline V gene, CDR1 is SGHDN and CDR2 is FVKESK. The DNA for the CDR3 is TGTGCCAGCAGCCCTCAGACCGCCCGGGCAGGGGAGCTGTTTTTT. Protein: CASSPQTARAGELFF. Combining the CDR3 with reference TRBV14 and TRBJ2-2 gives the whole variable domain EAGVTQFPSHSVIEKGQTVTLRCDPISGHDNLYWYRRVMGKEIKFLLHFVKESKQDESGMPNNRFLAERTGGTYSTLKVQPAELEDSGVYFCASSPQTARAGELFFGEGSRLTVL.

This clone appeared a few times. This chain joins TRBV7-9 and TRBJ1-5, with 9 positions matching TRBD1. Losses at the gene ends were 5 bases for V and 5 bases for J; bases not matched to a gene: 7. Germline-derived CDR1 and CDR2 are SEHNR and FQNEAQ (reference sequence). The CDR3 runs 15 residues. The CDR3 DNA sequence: TGTGCCAGCAGCCCAACAGGGGGCGTTGATCAGCCCCAGCATTTT. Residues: CASSPTGGVDQPQHF.

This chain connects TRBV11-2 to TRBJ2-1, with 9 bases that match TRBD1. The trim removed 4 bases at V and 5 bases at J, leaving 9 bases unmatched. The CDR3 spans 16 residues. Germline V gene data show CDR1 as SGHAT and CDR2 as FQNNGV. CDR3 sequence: CASSSTGDRVDNEQFF. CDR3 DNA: TGTGCCAGCAGCTCTACCGGGGACAGGGTGGACAATGAGCAGTTCTTC.